A selection of T cell receptor beta chains follows, all from one sample in a study of blood T cell repertoires in COVID-19. Sequenced by immunoSEQ multiplex PCR; TCRdb stores in-frame clones only, minus some. The sample includes 190,000 or so clones, more than 75% seen only once; the top ten take around 2.7%. Sample: peripheral blood. The receptors derive from a man between 35 and 55 years old with active or convalescent COVID-19. The CDR3 runs from the conserved cysteine through the conserved F or W. A D gene is named only where the DNA matches it firmly. Some rows have no size entry. The others give once, few or many, or a class for an expanded clone.

NA,NA,TRBV28,TRBJ2-7,TGTGCCAGCAGTACCGGGACTTTACCCTACGAGCAGTACTTC,CASSTGTLPYEQYF
few,NA,TRBV19,TRBJ2-5,TGTGCCAGTAGGGCGGGGAAAGAGACCCAGTACTTC,CASRAGKETQYF
NA,TRBD1,TRBV3-1/TRBV3-2,TRBJ1-2,TGTGCCAGCAGCCACGACAGGGACGGTGGCTACACCTTC,CASSHDRDGGYTF
NA,NA,TRBV12-3/TRBV12-4,TRBJ2-7,TGTGCCAGCAAACCGGGACTTTCCTACGAGCAGTACTTC,CASKPGLSYEQYF
NA,NA,TRBV7-8,TRBJ1-6,TGTGCCAGCAGCTTAGTTGCCTGGGGGCGCAATCGTAGTAATTCACCCCTCCACTTT,CASSLVAWGRNRSNSPLHF
NA,NA,TRBV7-2,TRBJ2-7,TGTGCCAGCAGCCCGAGCGGGTTATCCTACGAGCAGTACTTC,CASSPSGLSYEQYF
NA,TRBD1,TRBV28,TRBJ1-3,TGTGCCAGCAGTCGGACAGGCTCTGGAAACACCATATATTTT,CASSRTGSGNTIYF
NA,NA,TRBV12-1,TRBJ2-1,TGTGCCAGCAGCTTCTATGGGCCTCCATCATACAATGAGCAGTTCTTC,CASSFYGPPSYNEQFF
NA,NA,TRBV10-3,TRBJ1-2,TGTGCCATCGTAAAGGAGCCAGCTAACTATGGCTACACCTTC,CAIVKEPANYGYTF
NA,NA,TRBV7-3,TRBJ1-6,TGTGCCAGCAGCTTAAAGGCAGGAGGTGCGTCACCCCTCCACTTT,CASSLKAGGASPLHF
once,NA,TRBV7-2,TRBJ2-2,TGTGCCAGCAGCTTAGGGACTATGCGCGTTAACACCGGGGAGCTGTTTTTT,CASSLGTMRVNTGELFF
NA,TRBD2,TRBV20-1,TRBJ2-3,TGCAGTGCTAGTGGGGACTACCCCACAGATACGCAGTATTTT,CSASGDYPTDTQYF
NA,NA,TRBV2,TRBJ2-6,TGTGCCAGCAGTGACGTTAATACTGGGGCCAACGTCCTGACTTTC,CASSDVNTGANVLTF
NA,NA,TRBV29-1,TRBJ2-3,TGCAGCGTGCTGGGCCTCAGCACAGATACGCAGTATTTT,CSVLGLSTDTQYF
NA,TRBD1,TRBV5-6,TRBJ1-5,TGTGCCAGCAGTTCCGGGACAGGGGTAAGCAATCAGCCCCAGCATTTT,CASSSGTGVSNQPQHF
NA,NA,TRBV29-1,TRBJ1-1,TGCAGCGTTGAAAGAGCTGAAGCTTTCTTT,CSVERAEAFF
NA,NA,TRBV19,TRBJ2-6,TGTGCCAGTAGGGCCTCTGGGGCCAACGTCCTGACTTTC,CASRASGANVLTF
NA,NA,TRBV30,TRBJ1-4,TGTGCCTGGAGTAGCCGCAATGAAAAACTGTTTTTT,CAWSSRNEKLFF
once,NA,TRBV18,TRBJ1-1,TGTGCCAGCTCACCTAACCAGGGCCGCACTGAAGCTTTCTTT,CASSPNQGRTEAFF
few,NA,TRBV14,TRBJ2-5,TGTGCCAGCAGCCAGGGGCGGTGGGAGACCCAGTACTTC,CASSQGRWETQYF
NA,NA,TRBV4-1,TRBJ2-4,TGCGCCAGCAGCCATCAGGGTACGGCCAAAAACATTCAGTACTTC,CASSHQGTAKNIQYF
NA,NA,TRBV11-2,TRBJ1-1,TGTGCCAGCAGCCCGACAGTATTAGCTGAAGCTTTCTTT,CASSPTVLAEAFF
NA,NA,TRBV14,TRBJ2-2,TGTGCCAGCAGCTCACCCCGGGTATACACCGGGGAGCTGTTTTTT,CASSSPRVYTGELFF
NA,NA,TRBV7-2,TRBJ2-2,TGTGCCAGCAGCTCCATAGTAAACACCGGGGAGCTGTTTTTT,CASSSIVNTGELFF
once,TRBD1,TRBV18,TRBJ2-3,TGTGCCAGCTCACCAAATCGCCAGGGGGCTTCCCCAGATACGCAGTATTTT,CASSPNRQGASPDTQYF
NA,NA,TRBV7-8,TRBJ1-1,TGTGCCAGCAGCTGGCAGGGGTCCTTAAACACTGAAGCTTTCTTT,CASSWQGSLNTEAFF
NA,TRBD2,TRBV4-1,TRBJ2-5,TGCGCCAGCAGCCAAGGCTCAATTATACGGGGGGATCGGGAGACCCAGTACTTC,CASSQGSIIRGDRETQYF
NA,TRBD1,TRBV6-5,TRBJ2-7,TGTGCCGGCGGACAGGGGGGCACCGAGCAGTACTTC,CAGGQGGTEQYF
NA,NA,TRBV28,TRBJ2-2,TGTGCCAGCAGGAACAGGGTCACCGGGGAGCTGTTTTTT,CASRNRVTGELFF
NA,NA,TRBV12-3/TRBV12-4,TRBJ1-1,TGTGCCAGCATCTCATCGGGGACTGAAGCTTTCTTT,CASISSGTEAFF
NA,TRBD2,TRBV5-4,TRBJ2-7,TGTGCCAGCAGCAAAACCGGGACTAGATCGAGCGAGCAGTACTTC,CASSKTGTRSSEQYF
NA,NA,TRBV6-1,TRBJ1-1,TGTGCCAGCAGTGAATCAGGGCGCACTGAAGCTTTCTTT,CASSESGRTEAFF
NA,TRBD1,TRBV6-6,TRBJ2-5,TGTGCCAGCAGTTACTCGAACCAGGGGGATGGGGAGACCCAGTACTTC,CASSYSNQGDGETQYF
NA,NA,TRBV12-3/TRBV12-4,TRBJ2-3,TGTGCCAGCAGTCTTCTCGGGGATACGCAGTATTTT,CASSLLGDTQYF
NA,NA,TRBV6-1,TRBJ2-7,TGTGCCAGCAGTGAACCGGGGGGCGGCTACGAGCAGTACTTC,CASSEPGGGYEQYF
NA,NA,TRBV3-1/TRBV3-2,TRBJ1-2,TGTGCCAGCAGCCAAGAAGGGGGTGGCTATGGCTACACCTTC,CASSQEGGGYGYTF
NA,NA,TRBV11-2,TRBJ2-1,TGTGCCAGCAGTTCTCAGGGTTACAATGAGCAGTTCTTC,CASSSQGYNEQFF
NA,TRBD1,TRBV7-3,TRBJ2-2,TGTGCCAGCAGCTTAGGGGACAGGGGCCCAGACACCGGGGAGCTGTTTTTT,CASSLGDRGPDTGELFF
NA,TRBD2,TRBV27,TRBJ2-3,TGTGCCAGCAGTTTGCTAGCGGGGGGTCTGACAGATACGCAGTATTTT,CASSLLAGGLTDTQYF
NA,TRBD1,TRBV28,TRBJ1-6,TGTGCCAGCAGCCCTATCGGGGACAGCAATTCACCCCTCCACTTT,CASSPIGDSNSPLHF
once,TRBD1,TRBV28,TRBJ2-7,TGTGCCAGCAGTTTGGACAGGGGGCACGACGAGCAGTACTTC,CASSLDRGHDEQYF
NA,NA,TRBV7-9,TRBJ1-2,TGTGCCAGCACCTCCGGGGGGGGCACTAACAATGGCTACACCTTC,CASTSGGGTNNGYTF
NA,TRBD2,TRBV6-5,TRBJ2-5,TGTGCCAGCACGGGACTACAACCTTTAGGGACCCAGTACTTC,CASTGLQPLGTQYF
few,NA,TRBV25-1,TRBJ1-4,TGTGCCAGCAGTGAGGGGGGACGGCGGAATGAAAAACTGTTTTTT,CASSEGGRRNEKLFF
NA,TRBD1,TRBV6-5,TRBJ1-3,TGTGCCAGCAGTCGGGACAGGGTGGGAAACACCATATATTTT,CASSRDRVGNTIYF
NA,NA,TRBV3-1/TRBV3-2,TRBJ1-6,TGTGCCAGCAGCCAATATCAGGACATTTATTCACCCCTCCACTTT,CASSQYQDIYSPLHF
NA,TRBD1,TRBV5-8,TRBJ1-2,TGTGCCAGCAGCTTGGGGAATAGGGACAGAAACTATGGCTACACCTTC,CASSLGNRDRNYGYTF
NA,NA,TRBV30,TRBJ1-2,TGTGCCTGGGAGCCTGGTCTCGCCTATGGCTACACCTTC,CAWEPGLAYGYTF
NA,NA,TRBV9,TRBJ1-3,TGTGCCAGCAGCGTAGGTGGACAGATTTACCTCTCTGGAAACACCATATATTTT,CASSVGGQIYLSGNTIYF
NA,NA,TRBV9,TRBJ1-4,TGTGCCAGCAGCGTAGACCCGAATGACAGGCGAGAACTGTTTTTT,CASSVDPNDRRELFF
NA,NA,TRBV7-9,TRBJ2-2,TGTGCCAGCAGCTTAGATCGGCAGGCCACCGGGGAGCTGTTTTTT,CASSLDRQATGELFF
NA,TRBD2,TRBV7-2,TRBJ2-2,TGTGCCAGCAGCCCGCGGACTAGCGGGAGCACCGGGGAGCTGTTTTTT,CASSPRTSGSTGELFF
NA,NA,TRBV5-1,TRBJ2-1,TGCGCCAGCAGTCCGGACGGGGGCAATGAGCAGTTCTTC,CASSPDGGNEQFF
NA,NA,TRBV12-3/TRBV12-4,TRBJ2-5,TGTGCCAGCAACTCGAATCTGGAGGAGACCCAGTACTTC,CASNSNLEETQYF
NA,TRBD1,TRBV24-1,TRBJ1-5,TGTGCCACCAGTGCCGGGACAGGATGGGGCAATCAGCCCCAGCATTTT,CATSAGTGWGNQPQHF
once,TRBD1,TRBV25-1,TRBJ1-2,TGTGCCAGCAGTGAAGCGGGGACAGGGGGAATTGGCTACACCTTC,CASSEAGTGGIGYTF
NA,TRBD1,TRBV15,TRBJ1-2,TGTGCCACCAGCACAACAGGGGCTGGCTACACCTTC,CATSTTGAGYTF